This T cell receptor (beta chain) was retrieved from a study of T cell clones after liver transplantation. Study at large: Post-transplant blood was tracked for graft-donor-reactive T cell clones identified in a pre-transplant mixed lymphocyte reaction.

TCRbeta sequences of proliferating CFSE-low MLR cells were labeled alloreactive. Pre-transplant recipient cells responded to graft donor PBMCs, splenocytes, lymph-node cells, or third-party PBMCs. This CDR3 is built from 13 residues. Germline values: CDR1 SGHVS, CDR2 FQNEAQ. Deletions cut 3 bases from V and 5 bases from J, with 8 bases between. For this clone: Its antigen is not identified.

TCRdb's copy holds only in-frame clones and misses some; the assay was immunoSEQ multiplex PCR. The data show fewer than 650 clones, over 50% seen once. Broader study findings: A significant post-transplant drop in circulating graft-donor-reactive CD4 TCRbeta sequences occurred in most of the 8 subjects.

Sequenced: CD8+ T cells from cultured PBMCs. This sequence originates from a human patient who received a liver transplant. Some T cells may have come from the graft donor. J is TRBJ2-1 and V is TRBV7-8; D remains ambiguous. The CDR3 DNA follows: TGTGCCAGCAGCTTTGGGGTCAACAATGAGCAGTTCTTC. Protein sequence: CASSFGVNNEQFF. The whole variable domain, remainder taken from reference TRBV7-8 and TRBJ2-1, is GAGVSQSPRYKVAKRGQDVALRCDPISGHVSLFWYQQALGQGPEFLTYFQNEAQLDKSGLPSDRFFAERPEGSVSTLKIQRTQQEDSAVYLCASSFGVNNEQFFGPGTRLTVL.